The T cell receptor beta chain described here comes from a study of identical twins. Template switching, a step in the protocol, added a universal primer site, and cDNA carried unique molecular identifiers. TCRdb independently ran MiXCR on the 5' RACE reads; one entry per CDR3 protein. The sample carries 450,000 to 650,000 distinct CDR3 sequences, over 12% recorded once. Trimming stripped 10 bases from V and 6 bases from J, with 17 bases between. The CDR3 loop spans 13 amino acids. Overall study findings and caveats: Out-of-frame alpha sequences that twins shared showed excess low generation probability. There were fewer insertions in abundant cord blood beta clonotypes, but memory repertoires showed no such pattern.

This clonotype has a count of ten or more. Its specificity is not known. This sample also appeared in a second study, on yellow fever vaccine responses in identical twins. As that report states: On the reported evidence, twins' vaccine T cell responses seemed partly convergent and partly personalized.

The J gene is TRBJ2-3, the V gene TRBV12-3 or TRBV12-4; D is unresolved. The source material was CD4+ T cells sorted from blood. This TCR came from a woman aged 18-29 years in good health. CDR3 DNA sequence: TGTGCCACCCTCCCCGCGGCCCCGGATACGCAGTATTTT. Translated: CATLPAAPDTQYF.